This T cell receptor beta chain appears in the sequencing data of a study of cytomegalovirus exposure and HLA in healthy donors. Whole-study results and caveats: Later analysis reportedly placed an Asian-associated ancestry cluster below the roughly 600-donor mean in N-insertions.

To note about this clone: Its specificity is unknown.

PCR involved 60 Vbeta and 13 Jbeta primers. Assay: immunoSEQ multiplex PCR; the TCRdb copy retains only in-frame clones and omits some. This repertoire shows about 160,000 clones, 84% found once; its top ten account for under 1.1%. Trimming removed 6 bases from V and 8 bases from J, with 13 bases in between. Germline CDR1 SNHLY, CDR2 FYNNEI. CDR3 length equals 13 residues. The chain is built from TRBV2 and TRBJ1-4; TRBD1 might be the D (5 bases). The source material was PBMCs. The sequence came from a man aged 25 to 45 in good health and CMV-seronegative. The CDR3 protein is CASRGDGWEKLFF. The DNA for the CDR3 is TGTGCCAGCAGAGGGGATGGGTGGGAAAAACTGTTTTTT.